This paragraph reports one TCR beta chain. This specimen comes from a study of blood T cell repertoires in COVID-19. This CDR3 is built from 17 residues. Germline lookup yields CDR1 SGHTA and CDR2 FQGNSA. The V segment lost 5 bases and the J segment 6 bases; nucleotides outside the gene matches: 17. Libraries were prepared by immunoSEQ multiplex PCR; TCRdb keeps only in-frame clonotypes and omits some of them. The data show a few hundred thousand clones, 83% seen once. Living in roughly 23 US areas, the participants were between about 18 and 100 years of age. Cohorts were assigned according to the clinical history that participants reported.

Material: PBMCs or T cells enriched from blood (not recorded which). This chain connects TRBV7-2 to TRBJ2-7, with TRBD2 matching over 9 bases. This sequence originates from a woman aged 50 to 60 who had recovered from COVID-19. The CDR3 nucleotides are TGTGCCAGCAGCCAGGGCCTAGCGGGATATAAAGGACGCGAGCAGTACTTC. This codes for CASSQGLAGYKGREQYF.